This T cell receptor beta chain appears in the sequencing data of a study of blood T cell repertoires in COVID-19. Background on the study: COVID-19 samples collected from the United States, Italy and Spain covered acute and convalescent phases. T cells, B-cell-depleted T cells, or PBMCs supplied cDNA or gDNA.

V gave up 4 bases and J gave up 4 bases, with 19 bases separating them. CDR3 length: 16 residues. The germline CDR1 and CDR2 sequences are MGHRA and YSYEKL. Authors' data handling: Cell counts per sample came from amplifying reference gene primers. Clones were read by immunoSEQ multiplex PCR, and TCRdb kept only the in-frame ones, dropping some. D and trimming come from the DNA, and the V and J calls and clone size come from that table. The sample contains tens of thousands of clones, about 90% of which appear only once. Sequenced: peripheral blood. This chain links TRBV4-1 with TRBJ1-1; the D gene is possibly TRBD1 (6 bases). This clonotype was obtained from a human donor in a cohort sampled during active COVID-19. CDR3 protein: CASSRRLGGRSTEAFF. Written as DNA, the CDR3 is TGCGCCAGCAGCCGAAGATTGGGGGGGCGCAGCACTGAAGCTTTCTTT.